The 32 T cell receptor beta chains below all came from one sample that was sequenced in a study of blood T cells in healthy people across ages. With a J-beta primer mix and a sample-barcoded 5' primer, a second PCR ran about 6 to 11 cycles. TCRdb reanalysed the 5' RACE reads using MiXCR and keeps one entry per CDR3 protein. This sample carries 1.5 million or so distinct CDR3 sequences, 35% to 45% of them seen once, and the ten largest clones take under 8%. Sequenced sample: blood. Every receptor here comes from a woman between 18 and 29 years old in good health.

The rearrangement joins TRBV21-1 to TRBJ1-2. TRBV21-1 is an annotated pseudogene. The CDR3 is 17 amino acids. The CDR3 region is CASSNQGFQVANYGYTF. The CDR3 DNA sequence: TGTGCCAGCAGCAATCAAGGGTTCCAAGTCGCTAACTATGGCTACACCTTC.

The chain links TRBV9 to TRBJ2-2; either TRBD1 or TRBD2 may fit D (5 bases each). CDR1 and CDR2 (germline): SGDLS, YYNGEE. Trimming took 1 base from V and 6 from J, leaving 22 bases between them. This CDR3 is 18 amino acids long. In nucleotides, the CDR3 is TGTGCCAGCAGCGTAATTGACTGGGGCCTAGCTATGGCCGGGGAGCTGTTTTTT. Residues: CASSVIDWGLAMAGELFF.

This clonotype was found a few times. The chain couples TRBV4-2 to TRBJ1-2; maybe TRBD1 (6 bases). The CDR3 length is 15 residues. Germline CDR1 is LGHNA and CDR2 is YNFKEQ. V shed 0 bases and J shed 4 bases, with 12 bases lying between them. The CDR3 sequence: CASSQEKGGRYGYTF. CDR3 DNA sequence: TGTGCCAGCAGCCAAGAAAAGGGGGGTCGCTATGGCTACACCTTC.

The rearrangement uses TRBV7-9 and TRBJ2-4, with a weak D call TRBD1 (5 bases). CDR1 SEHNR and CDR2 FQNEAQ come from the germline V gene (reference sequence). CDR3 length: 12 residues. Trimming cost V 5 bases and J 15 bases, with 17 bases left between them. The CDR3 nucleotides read TGTGCCAGCAGCACGGACGGACCAGGGCGGTACTTC. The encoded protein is CASSTDGPGRYF.

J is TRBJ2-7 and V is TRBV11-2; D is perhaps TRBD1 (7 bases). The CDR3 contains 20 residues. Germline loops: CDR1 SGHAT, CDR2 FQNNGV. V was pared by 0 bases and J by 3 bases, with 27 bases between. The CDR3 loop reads CASSLDYRDRNPGLGYEQYF. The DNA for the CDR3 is TGTGCCAGCAGCTTAGATTACCGGGACAGAAATCCGGGACTTGGCTACGAGCAGTACTTC. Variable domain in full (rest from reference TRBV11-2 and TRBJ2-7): EAGVAQSPRYKIIEKRQSVAFWCNPISGHATLYWYQQILGQGPKLLIQFQNNGVVDDSQLPKDRFSAERLKGVDSTLKIQPAKLEDSAVYLCASSLDYRDRNPGLGYEQYFGPGTRLTVT.

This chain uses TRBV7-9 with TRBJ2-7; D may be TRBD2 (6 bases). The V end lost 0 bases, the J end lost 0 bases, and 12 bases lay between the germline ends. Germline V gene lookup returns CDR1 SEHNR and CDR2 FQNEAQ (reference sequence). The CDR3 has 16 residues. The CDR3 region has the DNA TGTGCCAGCAGCTTAGCGGGACTCTCATCCTCCTACGAGCAGTACTTC. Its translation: CASSLAGLSSSYEQYF.

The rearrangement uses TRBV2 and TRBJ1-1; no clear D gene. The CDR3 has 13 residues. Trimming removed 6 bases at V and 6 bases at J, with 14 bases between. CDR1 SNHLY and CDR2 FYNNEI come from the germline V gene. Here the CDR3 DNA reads TGTGCCAGCAGACCGACTTCAGTGGCTGAAGCTTTCTTT. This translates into CASRPTSVAEAFF.

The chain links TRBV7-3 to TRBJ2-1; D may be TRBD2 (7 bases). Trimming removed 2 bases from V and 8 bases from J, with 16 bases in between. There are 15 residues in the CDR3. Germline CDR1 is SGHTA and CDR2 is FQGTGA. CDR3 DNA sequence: TGTGCCAGCAGCTTACTGGCGGGGGCCTGGGATGAGCAGTTCTTC. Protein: CASSLLAGAWDEQFF.

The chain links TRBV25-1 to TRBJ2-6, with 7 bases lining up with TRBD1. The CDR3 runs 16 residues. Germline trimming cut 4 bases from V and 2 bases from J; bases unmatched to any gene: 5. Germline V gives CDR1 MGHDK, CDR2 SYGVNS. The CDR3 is CASSGRDRAGANVLTF. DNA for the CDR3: TGTGCCAGCAGTGGGCGAGACAGGGCTGGGGCCAACGTCCTGACTTTC.

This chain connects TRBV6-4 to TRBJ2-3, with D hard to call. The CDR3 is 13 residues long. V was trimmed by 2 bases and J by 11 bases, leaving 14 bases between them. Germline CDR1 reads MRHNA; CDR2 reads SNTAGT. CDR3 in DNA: TGTGCCAGCAGTGACCAGACCCAGCGAAGGCAGTATTTT. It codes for CASSDQTQRRQYF.

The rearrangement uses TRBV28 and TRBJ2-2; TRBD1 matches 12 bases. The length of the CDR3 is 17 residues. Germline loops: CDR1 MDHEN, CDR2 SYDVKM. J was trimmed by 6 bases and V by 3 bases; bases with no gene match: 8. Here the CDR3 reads CASSLPLGTGGPGELFF. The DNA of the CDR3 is TGTGCCAGCAGTTTGCCCCTCGGGACAGGGGGCCCCGGGGAGCTGTTTTTT.

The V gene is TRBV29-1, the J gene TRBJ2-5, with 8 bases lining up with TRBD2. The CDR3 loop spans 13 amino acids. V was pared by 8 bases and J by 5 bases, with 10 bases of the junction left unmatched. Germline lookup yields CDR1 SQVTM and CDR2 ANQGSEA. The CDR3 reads CSPLLGRGETQYF. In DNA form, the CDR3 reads TGCAGCCCACTCCTCGGGAGGGGGGAGACCCAGTACTTC.

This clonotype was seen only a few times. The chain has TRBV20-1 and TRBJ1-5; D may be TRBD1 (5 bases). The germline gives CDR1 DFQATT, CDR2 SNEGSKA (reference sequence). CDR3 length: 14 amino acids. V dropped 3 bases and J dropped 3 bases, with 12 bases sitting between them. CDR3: CSASLGPINQPQHF. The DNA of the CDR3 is TGCAGTGCTAGCCTGGGACCGATCAATCAGCCCCAGCATTTT.

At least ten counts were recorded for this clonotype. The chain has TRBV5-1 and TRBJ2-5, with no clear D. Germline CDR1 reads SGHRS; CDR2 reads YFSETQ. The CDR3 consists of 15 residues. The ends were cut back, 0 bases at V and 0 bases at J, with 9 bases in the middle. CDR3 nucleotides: TGCGCCAGCAGCTTGGCCGGCGCGTACCAAGAGACCCAGTACTTC. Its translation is CASSLAGAYQETQYF.

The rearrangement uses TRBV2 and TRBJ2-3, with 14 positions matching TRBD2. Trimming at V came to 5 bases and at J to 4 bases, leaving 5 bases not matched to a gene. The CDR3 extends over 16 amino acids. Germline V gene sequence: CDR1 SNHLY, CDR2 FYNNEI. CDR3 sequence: CASSPGTSGSADTQYF. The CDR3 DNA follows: TGTGCCAGCAGTCCCGGGACTAGCGGGAGCGCAGATACGCAGTATTTT.

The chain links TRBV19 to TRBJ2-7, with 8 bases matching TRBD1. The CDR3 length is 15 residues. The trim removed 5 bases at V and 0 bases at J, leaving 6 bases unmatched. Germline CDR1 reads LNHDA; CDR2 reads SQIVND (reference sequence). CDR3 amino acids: CASSGDRLSSYEQYF. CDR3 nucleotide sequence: TGTGCCAGTAGTGGGGACAGGCTTAGCTCCTACGAGCAGTACTTC.

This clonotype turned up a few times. CDR3 bases: TGTGCCAGCAGCTTAGAAGGGACGGTCCGTTACAATGAGCAGTTCTTC. It yields the protein CASSLEGTVRYNEQFF. V and J are TRBV7-2 and TRBJ2-1; D tentatively reads TRBD1 or TRBD2 (5 bases each). Trimming cost V 1 base and J 4 bases, with 14 bases left between them. The germline V gene encodes CDR1 SGHTA and CDR2 FQGNSA. The CDR3 contains 16 residues.

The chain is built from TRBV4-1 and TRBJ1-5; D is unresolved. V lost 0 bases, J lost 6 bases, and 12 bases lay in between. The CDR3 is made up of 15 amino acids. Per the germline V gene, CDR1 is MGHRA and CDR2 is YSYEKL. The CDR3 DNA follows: TGCGCCAGCAGCCAAGATACTACAACGAGTCAGCCCCAGCATTTT. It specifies CASSQDTTTSQPQHF.

Written as DNA, the CDR3 is TGCAGTGCTAAACCTGGCAATGGATTAGAGACGCAGTATTTT. It specifies CSAKPGNGLETQYF. The chain recombines TRBV20-1 with TRBJ2-3; D is uncertain. This CDR3 is 14 amino acids long. Trimming pared 4 bases from V and 9 bases from J, leaving 20 bases between. Looked up from germline, CDR1 is DFQATT and CDR2 is SNEGSKA (reference sequence).

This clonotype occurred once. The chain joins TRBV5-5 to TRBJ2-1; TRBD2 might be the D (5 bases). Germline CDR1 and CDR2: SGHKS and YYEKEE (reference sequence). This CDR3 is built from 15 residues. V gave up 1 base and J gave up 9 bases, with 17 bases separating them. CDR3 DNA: TGTGCCAGCAGCTTGCAGCTGAGTAGCGTTACTGAGCAGTTCTTC. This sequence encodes CASSLQLSSVTEQFF.

The CDR3 loop reads CASRRMGGYTF. CDR3 in DNA: TGTGCCAGCAGGAGAATGGGAGGCTACACCTTC. The rearrangement links TRBV27 to TRBJ1-2; D remains ambiguous. Germline loops: CDR1 MNHEY, CDR2 SMNVEV (reference sequence). This CDR3 has 11 residues. The V end lost 6 bases, the J end lost 8 bases, and 10 bases lay between the germline ends.

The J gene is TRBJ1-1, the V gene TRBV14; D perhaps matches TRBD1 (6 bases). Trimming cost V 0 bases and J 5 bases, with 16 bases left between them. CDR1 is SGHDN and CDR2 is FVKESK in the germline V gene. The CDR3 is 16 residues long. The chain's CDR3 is CASSQEATTGKTEAFF. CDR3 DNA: TGTGCCAGCAGCCAAGAGGCAACCACAGGGAAGACTGAAGCTTTCTTT.

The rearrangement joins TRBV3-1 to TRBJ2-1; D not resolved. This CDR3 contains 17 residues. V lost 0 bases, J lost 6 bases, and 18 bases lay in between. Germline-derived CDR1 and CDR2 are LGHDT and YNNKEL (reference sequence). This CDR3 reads CASSQDGRVPGLNEQFF. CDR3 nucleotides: TGTGCCAGCAGCCAAGATGGCCGGGTGCCGGGCCTCAATGAGCAGTTCTTC.

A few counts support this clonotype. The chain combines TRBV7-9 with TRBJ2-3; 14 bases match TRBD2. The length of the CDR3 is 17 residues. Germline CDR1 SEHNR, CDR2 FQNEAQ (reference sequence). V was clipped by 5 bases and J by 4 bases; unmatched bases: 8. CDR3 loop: CASSLGGTSGGSDTQYF. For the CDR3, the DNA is TGTGCCAGCAGCCTAGGCGGGACTAGCGGGGGCTCAGATACGCAGTATTTT.

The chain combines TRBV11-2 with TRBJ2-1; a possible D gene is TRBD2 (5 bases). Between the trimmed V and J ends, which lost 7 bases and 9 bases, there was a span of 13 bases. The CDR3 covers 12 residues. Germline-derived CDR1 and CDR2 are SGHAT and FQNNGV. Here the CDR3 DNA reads TGTGCCAGCACCTCCCTAGCTACTGAGCAGTTCTTC. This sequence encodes CASTSLATEQFF.

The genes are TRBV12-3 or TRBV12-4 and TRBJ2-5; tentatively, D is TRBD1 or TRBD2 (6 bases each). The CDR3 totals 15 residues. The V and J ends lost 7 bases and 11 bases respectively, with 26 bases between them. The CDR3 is CASKLGGGTRGEQYF. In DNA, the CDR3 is TGTGCCAGCAAACTTGGGGGCGGGACCCGGGGTGAGCAGTACTTC.

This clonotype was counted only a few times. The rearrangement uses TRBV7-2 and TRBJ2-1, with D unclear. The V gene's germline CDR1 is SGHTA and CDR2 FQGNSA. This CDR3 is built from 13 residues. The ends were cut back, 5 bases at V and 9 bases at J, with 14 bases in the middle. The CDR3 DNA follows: TGTGCCAGCAGCCCTGGCGTCGGCGGTGAGCAGTTCTTC. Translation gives CASSPGVGGEQFF.

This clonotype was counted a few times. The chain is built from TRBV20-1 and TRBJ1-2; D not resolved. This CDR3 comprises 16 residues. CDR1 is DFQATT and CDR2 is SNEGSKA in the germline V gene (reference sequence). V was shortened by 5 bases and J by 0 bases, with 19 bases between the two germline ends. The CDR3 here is CSAFLSTLIANYGYTF. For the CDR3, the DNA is TGCAGTGCTTTCCTTTCCACTCTGATTGCTAACTATGGCTACACCTTC.

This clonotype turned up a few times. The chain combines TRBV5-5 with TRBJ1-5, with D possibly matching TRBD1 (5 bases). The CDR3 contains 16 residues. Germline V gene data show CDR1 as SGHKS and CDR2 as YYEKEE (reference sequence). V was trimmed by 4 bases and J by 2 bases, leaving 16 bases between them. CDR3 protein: CASSPRAGDGNQPQHF. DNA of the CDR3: TGTGCCAGCAGCCCCCGGGCGGGGGATGGCAATCAGCCCCAGCATTTT.

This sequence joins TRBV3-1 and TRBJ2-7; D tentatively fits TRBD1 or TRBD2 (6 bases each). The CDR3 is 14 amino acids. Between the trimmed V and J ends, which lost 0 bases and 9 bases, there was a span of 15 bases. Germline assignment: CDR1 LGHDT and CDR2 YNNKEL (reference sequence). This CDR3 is CASSQDLRGAGQYF. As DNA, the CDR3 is TGTGCCAGCAGCCAAGATCTGAGGGGGGCAGGGCAGTACTTC.

In nucleotides, the CDR3 is TGTGCCCAAGGGGGGCGGGAGCACGGTAATGAGCAGTTCTTC. Translated, it gives CAQGGREHGNEQFF. The chain recombines TRBV2 with TRBJ2-1; maybe TRBD2 (7 bases). Germline loops: CDR1 SNHLY, CDR2 FYNNEI. This CDR3 is built from 14 residues. Trimming pared 11 bases from V and 7 bases from J, leaving 21 bases between.

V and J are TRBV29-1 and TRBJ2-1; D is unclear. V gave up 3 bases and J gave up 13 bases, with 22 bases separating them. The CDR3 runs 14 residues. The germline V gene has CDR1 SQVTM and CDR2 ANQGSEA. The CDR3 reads CSVEGLKSQETQFF. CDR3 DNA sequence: TGCAGCGTTGAGGGTTTAAAGTCCCAAGAGACCCAGTTCTTC.